The 28 T cell receptor beta chains below come from one sample, sequenced in a study of memory CD8 T cells in hepatitis C reinfection. The protocol was immunoSEQ multiplex PCR, while the TCRdb copy is restricted to in-frame clones and leaves out a portion. The sample contains tens of thousands of clones, about 91% of which appear only once. Time point reported: late/post reinfection, 12 to 24 weeks after detection. No in vitro expansion preceded TCR sequencing of the sorted cells. The sequenced material came from naive CD8+ T cells sorted from blood. These receptors were obtained from a man between 18 and 29 years old with hepatitis C virus infection.

The V and J genes are TRBV27 and TRBJ1-2, with 10 bases lining up with TRBD1. Unmatched junction bases numbered 5, after V lost 2 bases and J lost 8 bases. Germline loops: CDR1 MNHEY, CDR2 SMNVEV (reference sequence). The CDR3 is 14 residues long. The CDR3 DNA reads as TGTGCCAGCAGTTTAGGGACAGGGGACGGGGGCTACACCTTC. Translation: CASSLGTGDGGYTF.

The V call is TRBV14, the J call TRBJ2-1; D perhaps matches TRBD1 (5 bases). The CDR3 is 14 amino acids. Trimming shortened V by 5 bases and J by 4 bases, and 12 bases separated the two germline ends. Germline lookup yields CDR1 SGHDN and CDR2 FVKESK. In DNA form, the CDR3 reads TGTGCCAGCAGCTCGGCAGGGCAATACAATGAGCAGTTCTTC. As protein: CASSSAGQYNEQFF.

This clone was detected only a few times. The V call is TRBV4-1, the J call TRBJ1-5; D is possibly TRBD1 (5 bases). There are 14 residues in the CDR3. The germline gives CDR1 MGHRA, CDR2 YSYEKL. Trimming took 1 base from V and 6 from J, leaving 10 bases between them. The CDR3 region has the DNA TGCGCCAGCAGCCAAGCCAGGGTTGCTCAGCCCCAGCATTTT. This gives the protein CASSQARVAQPQHF.

The V and J genes are TRBV15 and TRBJ1-5; D may be TRBD1 (6 bases). V lost 5 bases, J lost 7 bases, and 27 bases lay in between. CDR1 is LNHNV and CDR2 is YYDKDF in the germline V gene (reference sequence). The CDR3 totals 18 residues. The CDR3 nucleotides read TGTGCCACCAGCCACCCCCCATACAGGGCCCCCCAGGGACAGCCCCAGCATTTT. Amino acids: CATSHPPYRAPQGQPQHF.

This clone has just one count. CDR3 amino acids: CASSIGGIHRTQHF. The CDR3, as DNA: TGTGCCAGCAGTATAGGTGGGATCCACAGGACCCAGCATTTT. The chain has TRBV27 and TRBJ1-5; D possibly corresponds to TRBD1 (5 bases). The CDR3 runs 14 residues. Trimming took off 5 bases at V and 11 bases at J, with 19 bases between the two ends. Germline CDR1 reads MNHEY; CDR2 reads SMNVEV (reference sequence).

The V and J genes are TRBV30 and TRBJ1-5; D is possibly TRBD1 (6 bases). CDR3 length equals 15 residues. Trimming pared 2 bases from V and 3 bases from J, leaving 14 bases between. Looked up from germline, CDR1 is GTSNPN and CDR2 is SVGIG (reference sequence). The CDR3 DNA reads as TGTGCCTGGAGTACGGGGGGCGGGAACAATCAGCCCCAGCATTTT. Translated: CAWSTGGGNNQPQHF.

The rearrangement joins TRBV28 to TRBJ2-7; 7 positions match TRBD1. In germline, CDR1 is MDHEN, CDR2 SYDVKM. The CDR3 spans 13 residues. The J segment lost 0 bases and the V segment lost 5 bases, leaving 1 base of the junction unmatched. The CDR3 region is CASSRDSSYEQYV. The DNA for the CDR3 is TGTGCCAGCAGTCGGGACAGCTCCTACGAGCAGTACGTC.

The genes are TRBV19 and TRBJ2-1; 9 bases are shared with TRBD2. Germline CDR1 reads LNHDA; CDR2 reads SQIVND (reference sequence). The CDR3 length is 14 residues. Trimming at V came to 3 bases and at J to 15 bases, leaving 12 bases not matched to a gene. CDR3 region: CASSILLFSGSGFF. The CDR3 DNA reads TGTGCCAGTAGTATCCTACTATTTAGCGGGAGTGGGTTCTTC.

The V and J genes are TRBV9 and TRBJ2-5, with no clear D. The V gene lost 4 bases and the J gene lost 0 bases, with 10 bases spanning the gap. CDR1 is SGDLS and CDR2 is YYNGEE in the germline V gene. The CDR3 is made up of 14 amino acids. Written as DNA, the CDR3 is TGTGCCAGCAGCCCCTGGCCCCACCAAGAGACCCAGTACTTC. Translation: CASSPWPHQETQYF.

The chain employs TRBV7-6 and TRBJ2-5; maybe TRBD2 (6 bases). The CDR3 loop spans 16 amino acids. CDR1 SGHVS and CDR2 FNYEAQ come from the germline V gene. V was shortened by 0 bases and J by 5 bases, with 16 bases between the two germline ends. The CDR3 bases are TGTGCCAGCAGCTTAGCGTCCGGGGGTGCAGGGGAGACCCAGTACTTC. Amino acid sequence: CASSLASGGAGETQYF.

This chain uses TRBV29-1 with TRBJ2-5, with D possibly TRBD1 on 8 matching bases. The end of the DNA fits TRBJ2-7 better, so the J call may be wrong. The CDR3 sequence is 13 residues long. Germline CDR1 SQVTM, CDR2 ANQGSEA. CDR3 nucleotides: TGCAGCGTTGTGACAGGGGCGGGGGTCGAGCAGTACTTC. The encoded protein is CSVVTGAGVEQYF.

This clone appeared once. The chain joins TRBV30 to TRBJ1-1, with D possibly being TRBD1 (6 bases). Germline values: CDR1 GTSNPN, CDR2 SVGIG (reference sequence). This CDR3 contains 13 residues. The V and J ends lost 3 bases and 1 base respectively, with 9 bases between them. The CDR3 is CAWSWTANTEAFF. CDR3 bases: TGTGCCTGGAGCTGGACAGCGAACACTGAAGCTTTCTTT. Complete variable domain (other parts from reference TRBV30 and TRBJ1-1): SQTIHQWPATLVQPVGSPLSLECTVEGTSNPNLYWYRQAAGRGLQLLFYSVGIGQISSEVPQNLSASRPQDRQFILSSKKLLLSDSGFYLCAWSWTANTEAFFGQGTRLTVV.

The gene calls are TRBV9 and TRBJ1-2; D not resolved. This CDR3 has 15 amino acids. Trimming took off 1 base at V and 3 bases at J, with 13 bases between the two ends. The germline CDR1 and CDR2 sequences are SGDLS and YYNGEE. CDR3 sequence: CASSVRLTDDYGYTF. CDR3 nucleotide sequence: TGTGCCAGCAGCGTAAGACTGACTGATGACTATGGCTACACCTTC.

This chain uses TRBV23-1 with TRBJ2-5, with TRBD2 as a possible D gene (6 bases). Matching the DNA end better, TRBJ2-7 makes the J call doubtful. TRBV23-1 belongs to the ORF category, with a function that is uncertain. This CDR3 has 16 amino acids. The CDR3 reads CARINPHREISYEQYF. The DNA for the CDR3 is TGCGCCAGGATCAACCCCCACCGGGAGATCTCCTACGAGCAGTACTTC.

The gene calls are TRBV5-1 and TRBJ1-1, with TRBD1 matching 10 bases. This CDR3 spans 16 amino acids. V dropped 4 bases and J dropped 7; count of bases not matched to a gene: 13. From germline, CDR1 is SGHRS and CDR2 YFSETQ. In DNA, the CDR3 is TGCGCCAGCAGCCCACCGACAGGGGGCAAAGGTAGTGAAGCTTTCTTT. It translates to CASSPPTGGKGSEAFF.

V and J are TRBV19 and TRBJ1-3; 7 bases are shared with TRBD1. Unmatched junction bases numbered 4, after V lost 5 bases and J lost 3 bases. The CDR3 loop spans 14 amino acids. Germline lookup yields CDR1 LNHDA and CDR2 SQIVND (reference sequence). The CDR3 sequence: CASSSGQLGNTIYF. In DNA form, the CDR3 reads TGTGCCAGTAGTTCGGGACAGCTTGGAAACACCATATATTTT. The whole variable domain, remainder taken from reference TRBV19 and TRBJ1-3, is DGGITQSPKYLFRKEGQNVTLSCEQNLNHDAMYWYRQDPGQGLRLIYYSQIVNDFQKGDIAEGYSVSREKKESFPLTVTSAQKNPTAFYLCASSSGQLGNTIYFGEGSWLTVV.

This chain links TRBV27 with TRBJ1-5; TRBD1 aligns across 9 bases. Trimming cost V 6 bases and J 4 bases; bases outside gene matches: 4. This CDR3 spans 14 amino acids. The V gene's germline CDR1 is MNHEY and CDR2 SMNVEV (reference sequence). The CDR3 spells CASRGQGSNQPQHF. CDR3 nucleotide sequence: TGTGCCAGCAGAGGACAGGGGTCTAATCAGCCCCAGCATTTT.

The chain joins TRBV7-2 to TRBJ2-7; TRBD1 is a possible D gene (7 bases). Per germline, CDR1 SGHTA and CDR2 FQGNSA. The CDR3 consists of 15 residues. Trimming removed 5 bases at V and 1 base at J, with 15 bases between. In DNA, the CDR3 is TGTGCCAGCAGCCCCGGCCCAGGGGGGTCCTACGAGCAGTACTTC. This sequence encodes CASSPGPGGSYEQYF.

V gene TRBV2 combines with J gene TRBJ2-1; D might be TRBD2 (6 bases). The CDR3 is 15 residues long. Per the germline V gene, CDR1 is SNHLY and CDR2 is FYNNEI. Between the trimmed V and J ends, which lost 6 bases and 2 bases, there was a span of 14 bases. In nucleotides, the CDR3 is TGTGCCAGCAGCTTTTTCGGGGGAACCTACAATGAGCAGTTCTTC. Its translation: CASSFFGGTYNEQFF.

V is TRBV4-1 and J is TRBJ2-2; 7 positions match TRBD2. Germline V gene data show CDR1 as MGHRA and CDR2 as YSYEKL. The ends lost 0 bases at V and 8 bases at J; junction bases unmatched: 3. The CDR3 contains 14 residues. CDR3 in DNA: TGCGCCAGCAGCCAAGAACCGGGAGGAGGGGAGCTGTTTTTT. It yields the protein CASSQEPGGGELFF.

The chain is built from TRBV4-1 and TRBJ1-4; 9 nucleotides line up with TRBD1. V was clipped by 1 base and J by 6 bases; unmatched bases: 9. This CDR3 has 17 amino acids. Per the germline V gene, CDR1 is MGHRA and CDR2 is YSYEKL. The CDR3 DNA reads as TGCGCCAGCAGCCAAGGGACAGGGGCGCTTACAGATGAAAAACTGTTTTTT. This translates into CASSQGTGALTDEKLFF.

This chain joins TRBV4-2 and TRBJ2-4, with 9 bases identical to TRBD2. The CDR3 is 15 amino acids. Losses at the gene ends were 0 bases for V and 12 bases for J; bases not matched to a gene: 9. CDR1 is LGHNA and CDR2 is YNFKEQ in the germline V gene. CDR3 bases: TGTGCCAGCAGCCAAGAAGAACCTAGCGGGATAAGTCAGTACTTC. Its translation: CASSQEEPSGISQYF.

The chain combines TRBV19 with TRBJ2-1; 12 bases align to TRBD2. J gave up 3 bases and V 5 bases, and 11 bases lay outside the gene matches. In germline, CDR1 is LNHDA, CDR2 SQIVND (reference sequence). The CDR3 has 18 amino acids. CDR3: CASSGPRLAGAIYNEQFF. CDR3 DNA: TGTGCCAGTAGTGGCCCGCGACTAGCGGGAGCCATCTACAATGAGCAGTTCTTC.

The chain links TRBV19 to TRBJ2-7, with TRBD1 matching over 9 bases. Germline CDR1 and CDR2: LNHDA and SQIVND (reference sequence). The CDR3 spans 13 residues. Losses at the gene ends were 6 bases for V and 4 bases for J; bases not matched to a gene: 4. The CDR3 nucleotides are TGTGCCAGTAGCCAGGGACAGGGTTACGAGCAGTACGTC. Encoded protein: CASSQGQGYEQYV.

The gene calls are TRBV7-9 and TRBJ2-1; 9 bases are a match to TRBD2. Germline trimming cut 6 bases from V and 6 bases from J; bases unmatched to any gene: 9. CDR1 is SEHNR and CDR2 is FQNEAQ in the germline V gene (reference sequence). The CDR3 loop spans 15 amino acids. CDR3 nucleotides: TGTGCCAGCAGTCTTAGCGGGAGTAGGGTCAATGAGCAGTTCTTC. Translated, it gives CASSLSGSRVNEQFF.

V and J are TRBV5-6 and TRBJ2-7, with TRBD1 identical over 9 bases. V gave up 5 bases and J gave up 5 bases; unmatched junction bases: 8. This CDR3 is built from 14 residues. The germline CDR1 and CDR2 sequences are SGHDT and YYEEEE. CDR3 in amino acids: CASRTQGALNEQYF. CDR3 DNA sequence: TGTGCCAGCAGAACACAGGGGGCATTGAACGAGCAGTACTTC.

This clone came up a few times. The CDR3 is CASSTTRYSYEQYV. CDR3 DNA: TGTGCCAGCAGTACGACACGTTATTCCTACGAGCAGTACGTC. The chain employs TRBV6-1 and TRBJ2-7, with D uncertain. This CDR3 spans 14 amino acids. Trimming took off 5 bases at V and 1 base at J, with 12 bases between the two ends. Germline values: CDR1 MNHNS, CDR2 SASEGT.

This chain connects TRBV6-5 to TRBJ1-2; 10 bases fit TRBD1. The CDR3 spans 14 residues. Germline V gene sequence: CDR1 MNHEY, CDR2 SVGAGI. V dropped 6 bases and J dropped 4; count of bases not matched to a gene: 5. CDR3 in DNA: TGTGCCAGCAGGGGACAGGGGTATACCTATGGCTACACCTTC. Translation gives CASRGQGYTYGYTF.